The clone carrying this T cell receptor (beta chain) was seen more than once but under ten times. Its antigen is currently unknown. This sample was taken from a study of T cells in Graves' hyperthyroidism and ophthalmopathy. General study results and limits: A 13 V-J model separated ophthalmopathy from stable hyperthyroidism.

The CDR3 regions of TCR beta were amplified from RNA transcripts. In the first-round RT-PCR of the TCR CDR3, the HTBI primer set was used. TCRdb called the multiplex PCR reads again in MiXCR, with one record for every CDR3 protein. The sample includes around 490,000 distinct CDR3 sequences, 15% to 20% of them seen just once. Trimming took off 2 bases at V and 7 bases at J, with 11 bases between the two ends. CDR3 length: 13 residues. The germline V gene has CDR1 ENHRY and CDR2 SYGVKD. Each person with ophthalmopathy scored at least 3 on the Clinical Activity Score, reached NOSPECS grade 4 or higher, and had been ill under 3 months. A roughly 10 ml volume of fresh peripheral blood provided the PBMCs.

The origin of this receptor is a middle-aged man with Graves' ophthalmopathy. Sequences were obtained from blood. The gene calls are TRBV10-3 and TRBJ1-2, with D possibly matching TRBD1 (6 bases). CDR3 in amino acids: CAISETGKGGYTF. CDR3 bases: TGTGCCATCAGTGAGACAGGGAAAGGTGGCTACACCTTC.